Below are 8 T cell receptor beta chains sequenced from a single sample in a study of CD8 T cells in Susac syndrome. The authors reverse transcribed about 0.5 to 1 ug RNA with random hexamers. TCRdb processed the immunoSEQ multiplex PCR reads anew with MiXCR; each CDR3 protein has one entry. Here the sample spans about 190,000 distinct CDR3 sequences, 80% to 95% being singletons. Sequenced material: CD4+ T cells from PBMCs. These receptor sequences come from a human donor in good health.

The chain is built from TRBV5-6 and TRBJ2-7, with D perhaps matching TRBD2 (5 bases). The CDR3 has 16 amino acids. V was cut by 7 bases and J by 2 bases, with 22 bases left in between. Germline V gives CDR1 SGHDT, CDR2 YYEEEE. Written as DNA, the CDR3 is TGTGCCAGCGGCCACTCCGGAGTGGGGAGCGCCTACGAGCAGTACTTC. It translates to CASGHSGVGSAYEQYF.

The genes are TRBV6-1 and TRBJ1-5; D is unresolved. The CDR3 contains 15 residues. Trimming left V 4 bases short and J 1 base short, with 11 bases between. Germline assignment: CDR1 MNHNS and CDR2 SASEGT. The CDR3 here is CASSGREGSNQPQHF. DNA for the CDR3: TGTGCCAGCAGTGGTAGAGAAGGGAGCAATCAGCCCCAGCATTTT.

The V and J genes are TRBV5-1 and TRBJ2-5; 7 nucleotides agree with TRBD1. Trimming took 4 bases from V and 4 from J; bases not matched to a gene: 10. CDR1 and CDR2 from the germline V gene are SGHRS and YFSETQ. This CDR3 region has 15 residues. Written as DNA, the CDR3 is TGCGCCAGCAGCCTTCGACAGGGATTCGGAGAGACCCAGTACTTC. It is translated as CASSLRQGFGETQYF.

V usage is TRBV4-1 and J usage is TRBJ2-1; 7 bases are a match to TRBD2. The CDR3 has 16 residues. V lost 5 bases and J lost 3; bases outside the gene matches: 10. Germline V gives CDR1 MGHRA, CDR2 YSYEKL. DNA of the CDR3: TGCGCCAGCAGCATCCCACGCGGGGGACTCTACAATGAGCAGTTCTTC. This encodes CASSIPRGGLYNEQFF.

The V and J genes are TRBV29-1 and TRBJ2-1, with 11 positions matching TRBD1. From germline, CDR1 is SQVTM and CDR2 ANQGSEA. This CDR3 contains 13 residues. The V and J ends lost 7 bases and 3 bases, in that order; junction bases with no gene match: 2. Written as DNA, the CDR3 is TGCAGCGCAGGGACAGGGGGCTACAATGAGCAGTTCTTC. This sequence encodes CSAGTGGYNEQFF.

The V call is TRBV14, the J call TRBJ2-7; 10 bases agree with TRBD1. CDR1 is SGHDN and CDR2 is FVKESK in the germline V gene. V trimming: 3 bases; J trimming: 7 bases; junction bases outside the gene matches: 6. This CDR3 is built from 14 residues. CDR3 sequence: CASSHRGTGVEQYF. DNA of the CDR3: TGTGCCAGCAGCCATCGAGGGACAGGGGTTGAGCAGTACTTC.

The chain joins TRBV5-1 to TRBJ1-1; TRBD1 matches 10 bases. Per the germline V gene, CDR1 is SGHRS and CDR2 is YFSETQ. The trim removed 4 bases at V and 2 bases at J, leaving 5 bases unmatched. This CDR3 contains 15 residues. CDR3 region: CASSPGQGLNTEAFF. CDR3 DNA sequence: TGCGCCAGCAGCCCGGGACAGGGGCTTAACACTGAAGCTTTCTTT.

The rearrangement links TRBV7-2 to TRBJ2-6; TRBD1 aligns across 10 bases. The germline gives CDR1 SGHTA, CDR2 FQGNSA. Trimming at V came to 0 bases and at J to 1 base, leaving 6 bases not matched to a gene. The CDR3 is made up of 19 amino acids. CDR3 nucleotides: TGTGCCAGCAGCTTAGCGCCTGTGGGACAGGGGTCTGGGGCCAACGTCCTGACTTTC. Encoded protein: CASSLAPVGQGSGANVLTF.